These T cell receptor beta chains were read from a single sample in a study of TIL therapy for anti-PD-1-resistant metastatic lung cancer. The table came from immunoSEQ multiplex PCR; TCRdb's copy has only in-frame clones and leaves some out. The data hold 54,000 or so clones, with 73% observed a single time. This specimen was blood, taken at baseline. Receptor source: a person between 25 and 79 years old with non-small cell lung cancer. The CDR3 runs from the conserved cysteine through the conserved F or W. A D gene is named only where the DNA matches it firmly. Some rows mark clone size as missing; the rest say once, few, many or name a class of expanded clone.

TRBJ2-5 . . TRBV11-3 CAIKEGRGETQYF TGTGCCATAAAGGAGGGGCGCGGGGAGACCCAGTACTTC
TRBJ2-7 . . TRBV7-2 CASSEGPGSYEQYF TGTGCCAGCAGCGAGGGGCCGGGGAGCTACGAGCAGTACTTC
TRBJ1-2 TRBD1 . TRBV4-3 CASSQAPLKGQRTVNYGYTF TGCGCCAGCAGCCAAGCCCCTCTTAAGGGACAGCGAACTGTTAACTATGGCTACACCTTC
TRBJ1-4 . . TRBV7-2 CASSFRVVDEKLFF TGTGCCAGCAGCTTCCGGGTGGTGGATGAAAAACTGTTTTTT
TRBJ1-4 . . TRBV18 CASSWINEKLFF TGTGCCAGCTCTTGGATTAATGAAAAACTGTTTTTT
TRBJ2-7 . . TRBV6-5 CASSYSWDLSSYEQYF TGTGCCAGCAGTTACTCCTGGGACTTGAGCTCCTACGAGCAGTACTTC
TRBJ1-1 . . TRBV7-8 CASSSVGRREAFF TGTGCCAGCAGCTCAGTCGGGCGTCGAGAAGCTTTCTTT
TRBJ1-1 . . TRBV10-3 CAISDSQGWAEAFF TGTGCCATCAGTGACTCACAGGGATGGGCTGAAGCTTTCTTT
TRBJ1-2 . . TRBV7-8 CASTTGGNYGYTF TGTGCCAGCACCACTGGGGGGAACTATGGCTACACCTTC
TRBJ1-1 . few TRBV4-2 CASSQAVGVSEAFF TGTGCCAGCAGCCAAGCTGTCGGGGTCTCTGAAGCTTTCTTT
TRBJ2-4 . . TRBV29-1 CSVNGPGGKNIQYF TGCAGCGTTAATGGACCCGGCGGCAAAAACATTCAGTACTTC
TRBJ2-7 TRBD1 . TRBV5-1 CASSSTGVNYEQYF TGCGCCAGCAGCTCGACAGGGGTCAACTACGAGCAGTACTTC
TRBJ1-1 TRBD1 . TRBV19 CASQGQLNTEAFF TGTGCCAGCCAGGGACAGCTGAACACTGAAGCTTTCTTT
TRBJ2-5 . . TRBV4-1 CASSLPGQETQYF TGCGCCAGCAGCCTTCCGGGACAAGAGACCCAGTACTTC
TRBJ1-4 . . TRBV5-1 CASRDGSRTNEKLFF TGCGCCAGCAGGGATGGGAGTAGGACTAATGAAAAACTGTTTTTT
TRBJ2-5 . . TRBV6-6 CASSYVASEETQYF TGTGCCAGCAGTTACGTGGCTTCTGAAGAGACCCAGTACTTC
TRBJ2-7 . . TRBV7-2 CASSSIRDHEQYF TGTGCCAGCAGCTCCATCAGGGATCACGAGCAGTACTTC
TRBJ2-3 TRBD2 . TRBV29-1 CSVVAGVDTQYF TGCAGCGTTGTAGCGGGAGTCGATACGCAGTATTTT
TRBJ2-7 TRBD2 . TRBV7-2 CASSFTSGRGYEQYF TGTGCCAGCAGCTTTACAAGCGGGAGAGGCTACGAGCAGTACTTC
TRBJ1-3 . . TRBV6-5 CASSYSQQSSGNTIYF TGTGCCAGCAGTTACTCCCAGCAGTCCTCTGGAAACACCATATATTTT
TRBJ1-2 TRBD1 . TRBV12-5 CASGLWDRGLGYTF TGTGCTAGTGGTTTGTGGGACAGGGGGTTAGGCTACACCTTC
TRBJ1-5 TRBD1 . TRBV28 CASSRQGAGYSNQPQHF TGTGCCAGCAGTCGACAGGGGGCAGGTTATAGCAATCAGCCCCAGCATTTT
TRBJ2-5 TRBD2 . TRBV10-3 CAISEGLAGGAETQYF TGTGCCATCAGTGAAGGGCTAGCGGGAGGCGCAGAGACCCAGTACTTC
TRBJ2-7 TRBD1 . TRBV4-3 CASSPSRQGLEQYF TGCGCCAGCAGCCCGTCACGACAGGGTCTCGAGCAGTACTTC
TRBJ1-1 . . TRBV27 CASNGGFEAFF TGTGCCAGCAACGGGGGATTCGAAGCTTTCTTT
TRBJ2-4 TRBD1 once TRBV5-8 CASSLTGQGRNIQYF TGTGCCAGCAGCTTGACAGGACAGGGGCGGAACATTCAGTACTTC
TRBJ2-7 TRBD1 . TRBV5-1 CASSWDRGPYEQYF TGCGCCAGCAGCTGGGACAGGGGGCCCTACGAGCAGTACTTC
TRBJ2-3 . . TRBV12-5 CASGLTPGTDTQYF TGTGCTAGTGGGCTGACCCCTGGCACAGATACGCAGTATTTT
TRBJ2-3 . once TRBV29-1 CSVERRTDTQYF TGCAGCGTTGAGCGGCGGACAGATACGCAGTATTTT
TRBJ1-2 TRBD1 few TRBV2 CASSDDRGLYGYTF TGTGCCAGCAGTGATGACAGGGGACTCTATGGCTACACCTTC
TRBJ2-2 . . TRBV7-7 CASSLTGPSFTGELFF TGTGCTAGCAGCTTGACCGGACCTTCGTTCACCGGGGAGCTGTTTTTT
TRBJ1-2 . . TRBV6-5 CASSYMGRPNYGYTF TGTGCCAGCAGTTACATGGGACGGCCTAACTATGGCTACACCTTC
TRBJ1-1 TRBD1 . TRBV11-2 CASSVTGGSALGTEAFF TGTGCCAGCAGCGTCACAGGGGGATCGGCGCTGGGCACTGAAGCTTTCTTT
TRBJ2-7 . . TRBV28 CASSFQVGRDYEQYF TGTGCCAGCAGTTTTCAGGTGGGTAGAGACTACGAGCAGTACTTC
TRBJ2-7 TRBD2 . TRBV7-2 CASSWGGGSYEQYF TGTGCCAGCAGCTGGGGGGGAGGGTCCTACGAGCAGTACTTC
TRBJ2-3 . . TRBV5-1 CASSLAGARTDTQYF TGCGCCAGCAGCTTGGCAGGGGCTCGCACAGATACGCAGTATTTT
TRBJ2-7 . . TRBV7-9 CASSLVGTYEQYF TGTGCCAGCAGCTTAGTAGGCACCTACGAGCAGTACTTC
TRBJ2-1 TRBD2 . TRBV18 CASSLLAGGPGDEQFF TGTGCCAGCTCACTACTAGCGGGAGGGCCTGGCGATGAGCAGTTCTTC
TRBJ2-7 . . TRBV6-1 CASSEMAGPYEQYF TGTGCCAGCAGTGAAATGGCGGGGCCCTACGAGCAGTACTTC
TRBJ2-2 . . TRBV28 CASKRGRTGELFF TGTGCCAGCAAGAGGGGCAGGACCGGGGAGCTGTTTTTT
TRBJ1-1 TRBD1 . TRBV18 CASSPNTNRGMNTEAFF TGTGCCAGCTCACCCAACACAAACAGGGGCATGAACACTGAAGCTTTCTTT
TRBJ2-7 . . TRBV6-6 CASSYGSTYEQYF TGTGCCAGCAGTTACGGGAGTACCTACGAGCAGTACTTC
TRBJ1-1 . . TRBV10-2 CASRGGVGSTEAFF TGCGCCAGCAGGGGGGGGGTTGGTTCTACTGAAGCTTTCTTT
TRBJ1-5 . . TRBV11-3 CASSLGGDQPQHF TGTGCCAGCAGCTTAGGGGGTGATCAGCCCCAGCATTTT
TRBJ1-5 . . TRBV6-1 CASSDGQINQPQHF TGTGCCAGCAGTGATGGGCAGATCAATCAGCCCCAGCATTTT
TRBJ2-2 . . TRBV2 CASSDKGQATGELFF TGTGCCAGCAGTGATAAGGGTCAGGCCACCGGGGAGCTGTTTTTT
TRBJ2-6 . . TRBV9 CASSPQTVLDGANVLTF TGTGCCAGCAGCCCCCAGACGGTTCTAGATGGGGCCAACGTCCTGACTTTC
TRBJ1-1 . . TRBV6-5 CASSVSGWGTLEAFF TGTGCCAGCAGTGTAAGCGGGTGGGGAACGCTCGAAGCTTTCTTT
TRBJ1-5 . medium-sized TRBV7-7 CASSLAETRDRMSNQPQHF TGTGCCAGCAGCTTAGCAGAGACCCGGGACCGTATGAGCAATCAGCCCCAGCATTTT
TRBJ2-5 . . TRBV5-1 CASSPFWVEEETQYF TGCGCCAGCAGCCCCTTTTGGGTAGAGGAAGAGACCCAGTACTTC
TRBJ2-1 . . TRBV7-8 CASSLGRGSYNEQFF TGTGCCAGCAGCTTGGGTAGAGGGTCCTACAATGAGCAGTTCTTC
TRBJ2-1 TRBD2 . TRBV6-4 CASSPAASGGGNEQFF TGTGCCAGCAGCCCCGCGGCTAGCGGGGGTGGTAATGAGCAGTTCTTC
TRBJ2-2 . . TRBV7-2 CASSSTDTGELFF TGTGCCAGCAGCTCAACAGACACCGGGGAGCTGTTTTTT
TRBJ2-7 . . TRBV7-2 CASSLMGHSYEQYF TGTGCCAGCAGCTTAATGGGACACTCTTACGAGCAGTACTTC
TRBJ2-5 . . TRBV2 CASSDGPQETQYF TGTGCCAGCAGTGATGGACCCCAAGAGACCCAGTACTTC
TRBJ1-3 . . TRBV19 CASSIGRSLTGNTIYF TGTGCCAGTAGCATTGGCAGGAGTCTGACTGGAAACACCATATATTTT
TRBJ2-5 . . TRBV11-3 CASSLGAPETQYF TGTGCCAGCAGCTTAGGGGCCCCAGAGACCCAGTACTTC
TRBJ1-1 . . TRBV6-5 CASSYSPGVMNTEAFF TGTGCCAGCAGTTACTCCCCGGGGGTGATGAACACTGAAGCTTTCTTT
TRBJ2-1 . . TRBV7-2 CASSLLTHEQFF TGTGCCAGCAGCTTACTTACCCATGAGCAGTTCTTC